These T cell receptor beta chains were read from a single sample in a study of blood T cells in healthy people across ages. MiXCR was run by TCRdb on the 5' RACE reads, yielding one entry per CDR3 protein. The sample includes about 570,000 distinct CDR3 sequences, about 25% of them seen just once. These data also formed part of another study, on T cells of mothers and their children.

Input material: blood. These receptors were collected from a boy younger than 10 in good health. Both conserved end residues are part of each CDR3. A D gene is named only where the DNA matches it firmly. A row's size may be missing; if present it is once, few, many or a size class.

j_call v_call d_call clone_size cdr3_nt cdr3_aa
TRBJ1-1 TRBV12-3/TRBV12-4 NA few TGTGCCAGCAGCATCTCAGTGGGCGACACTGAAGCTTTCTTT CASSISVGDTEAFF
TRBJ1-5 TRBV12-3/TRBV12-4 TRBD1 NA TGTGCCAGCAGTTTGTACAGGCCCAGGGGGCTGGGACAGCCCCAGCATTTT CASSLYRPRGLGQPQHF
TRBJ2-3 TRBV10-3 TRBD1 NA TGTGCCATCAGTGTACAGGGGGCGGATACGCAGTATTTT CAISVQGADTQYF
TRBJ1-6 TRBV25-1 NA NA TGTGCCAGCAGTGGGGGGATTAATTCACCCCTCCACTTT CASSGGINSPLHF
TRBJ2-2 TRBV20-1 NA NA TGCAGTGCTAGAGATAGCGGAAGGACCGGGGAGCTGTTTTTT CSARDSGRTGELFF
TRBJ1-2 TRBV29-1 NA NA TGCAGCGTTCCCGACCTCCGCGTGGGCAGGGATGAGGGCTACACCTTC CSVPDLRVGRDEGYTF
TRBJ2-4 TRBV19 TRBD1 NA TGTGCCAGTAGTACGACTACAGGGGGTTTCATTCAGTACTTC CASSTTTGGFIQYF
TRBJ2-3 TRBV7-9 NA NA TGTGCCAGCAGCATGCTGGGGTCCCCTAGCACAGATACGCAGTATTTT CASSMLGSPSTDTQYF
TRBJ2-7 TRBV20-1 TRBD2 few TGCAGTGCTGCACCGGGACTAGCGCCATCCTACGAGCAGTACTTC CSAAPGLAPSYEQYF
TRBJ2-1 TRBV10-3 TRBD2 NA TGTGCCATCAGCCCCGGGACTAGCGGTTACAGTGAGCAGTTCTTC CAISPGTSGYSEQFF